This entry features one T cell receptor beta chain sequence. Its antigen is not known. TCRdb re-analysed the 5' RACE reads in MiXCR, keeping a single row per CDR3 protein. The data contain 550,000 to 700,000 distinct CDR3 sequences, 15% to 20% of them singletons. The CDR3 is 13 amino acids. The V end lost 1 base, the J end lost 8 bases, and 6 bases lay between the germline ends. Germline values: CDR1 MGHRA, CDR2 YSYEKL. The data were obtained in a study of T-cell memory formation after mild COVID-19. The overall study: Largely, the TCR clusters proved donor specific. Study-level points and caveats: Day 15 to 85 contracting clones showed balanced CD4/CD8; later expanders leaned CD4+.

The rearrangement uses TRBV4-1 and TRBJ1-6; the D gene is possibly TRBD1 (5 bases). The TCR originated in an adult woman who had mild COVID-19 (a few samples of this study predate the infection). Cell type and time point are not known. Sequences were obtained from PBMCs or a T cell subset sorted from them (not recorded which). In DNA, the CDR3 is TGCGCCAGCAGCCAAGCGACAGATTCACCCCTCCACTTT. Its translation: CASSQATDSPLHF.